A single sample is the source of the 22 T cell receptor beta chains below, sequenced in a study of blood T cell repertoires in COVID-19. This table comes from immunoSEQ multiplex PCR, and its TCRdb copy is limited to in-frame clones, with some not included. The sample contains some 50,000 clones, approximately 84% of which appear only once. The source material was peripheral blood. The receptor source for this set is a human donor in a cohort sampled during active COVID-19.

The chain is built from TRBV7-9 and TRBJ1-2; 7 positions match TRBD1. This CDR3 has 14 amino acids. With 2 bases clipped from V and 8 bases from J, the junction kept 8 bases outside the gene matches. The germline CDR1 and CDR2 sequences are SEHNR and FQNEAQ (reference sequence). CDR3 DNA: TGTGCCAGCAGCTTAAAGGAGGGGGCAAGGGGCTACACCTTC. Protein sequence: CASSLKEGARGYTF.

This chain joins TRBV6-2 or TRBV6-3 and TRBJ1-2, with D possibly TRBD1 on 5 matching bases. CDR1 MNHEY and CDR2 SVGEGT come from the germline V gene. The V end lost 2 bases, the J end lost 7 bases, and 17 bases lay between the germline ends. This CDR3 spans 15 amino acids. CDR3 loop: CASSYRPGGVVGYTF. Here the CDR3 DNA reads TGTGCCAGCAGTTACCGGCCGGGGGGAGTTGTTGGCTACACCTTC.

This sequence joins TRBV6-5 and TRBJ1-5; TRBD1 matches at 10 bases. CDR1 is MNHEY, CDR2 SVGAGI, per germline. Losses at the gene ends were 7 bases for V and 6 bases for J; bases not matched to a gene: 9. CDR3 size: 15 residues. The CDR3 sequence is CASNPWTGGGQPQHF. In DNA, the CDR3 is TGTGCCAGCAACCCGTGGACAGGGGGGGGTCAGCCCCAGCATTTT.

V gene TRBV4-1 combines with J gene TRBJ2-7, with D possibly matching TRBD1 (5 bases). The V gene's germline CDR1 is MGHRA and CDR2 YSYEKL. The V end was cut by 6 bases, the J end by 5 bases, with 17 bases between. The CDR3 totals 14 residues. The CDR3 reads CASRLSPWGHEQYF. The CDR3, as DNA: TGCGCCAGCAGACTATCGCCCTGGGGCCACGAGCAGTACTTC.

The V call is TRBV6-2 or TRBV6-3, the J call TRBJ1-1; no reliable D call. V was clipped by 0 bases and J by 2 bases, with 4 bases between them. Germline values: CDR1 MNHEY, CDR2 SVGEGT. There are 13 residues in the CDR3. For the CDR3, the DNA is TGTGCCAGCAGTTACTCGTCTAACACTGAAGCTTTCTTT. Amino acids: CASSYSSNTEAFF.

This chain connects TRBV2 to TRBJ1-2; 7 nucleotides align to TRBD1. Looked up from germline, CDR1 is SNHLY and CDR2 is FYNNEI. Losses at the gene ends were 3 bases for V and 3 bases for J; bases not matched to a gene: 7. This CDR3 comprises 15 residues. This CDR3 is CASSDRGTAHYGYTF. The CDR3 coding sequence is TGTGCCAGCAGTGATAGAGGGACAGCACACTATGGCTACACCTTC.

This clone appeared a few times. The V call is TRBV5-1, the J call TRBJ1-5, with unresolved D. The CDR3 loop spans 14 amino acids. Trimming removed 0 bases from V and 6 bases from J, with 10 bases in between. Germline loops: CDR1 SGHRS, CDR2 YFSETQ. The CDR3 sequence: CASSLDGSAQPQHF. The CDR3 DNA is TGCGCCAGCAGCTTGGACGGGTCGGCTCAGCCCCAGCATTTT.

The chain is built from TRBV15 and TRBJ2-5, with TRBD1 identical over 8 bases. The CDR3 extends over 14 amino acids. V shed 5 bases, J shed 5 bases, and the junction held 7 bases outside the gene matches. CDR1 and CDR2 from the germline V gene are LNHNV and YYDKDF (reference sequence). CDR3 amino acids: CATSGGQGLETQYF. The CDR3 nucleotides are TGTGCCACCAGCGGAGGACAGGGTCTGGAGACCCAGTACTTC.

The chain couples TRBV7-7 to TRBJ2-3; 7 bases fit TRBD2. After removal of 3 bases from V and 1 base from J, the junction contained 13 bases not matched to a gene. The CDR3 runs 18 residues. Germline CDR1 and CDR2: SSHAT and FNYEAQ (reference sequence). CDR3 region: CASSFRDYFALRTDTQYF. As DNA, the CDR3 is TGTGCCAGCAGCTTCCGGGACTACTTCGCACTTCGCACAGATACGCAGTATTTT.

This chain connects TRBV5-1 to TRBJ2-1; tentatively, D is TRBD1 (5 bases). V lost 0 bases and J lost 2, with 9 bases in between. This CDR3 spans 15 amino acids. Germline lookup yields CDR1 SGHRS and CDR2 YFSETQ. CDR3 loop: CASSLGEGAYNEQFF. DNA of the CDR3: TGCGCCAGCAGCTTGGGCGAAGGGGCCTACAATGAGCAGTTCTTC.

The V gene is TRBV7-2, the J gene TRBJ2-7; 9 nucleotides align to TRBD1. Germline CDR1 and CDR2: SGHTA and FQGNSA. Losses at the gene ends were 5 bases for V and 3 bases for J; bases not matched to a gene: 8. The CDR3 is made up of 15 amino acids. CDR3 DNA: TGTGCCAGCAGCAAAACAGCGGGACAGGGCTACGAGCAGTACTTC. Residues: CASSKTAGQGYEQYF. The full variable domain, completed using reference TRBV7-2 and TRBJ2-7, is GAGVSQSPSNKVTEKGKDVELRCDPISGHTALYWYRQSLGQGLEFLIYFQGNSAPDKSGLPSDRFSAERTGGSVSTLTIQRTQQEDSAVYLCASSKTAGQGYEQYFGPGTRLTVT.

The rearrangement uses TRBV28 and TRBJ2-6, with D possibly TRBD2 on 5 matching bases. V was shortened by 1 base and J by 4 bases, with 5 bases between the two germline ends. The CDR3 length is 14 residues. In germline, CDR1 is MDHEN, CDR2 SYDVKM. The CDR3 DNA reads TGTGCCAGCAGTTTATCGGGAGGGGCCAACGTCCTGACTTTC. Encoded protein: CASSLSGGANVLTF.

The CDR3 sequence is CASSTQGGGYKQYF. CDR3 coding DNA: TGTGCCAGCAGTACTCAGGGCGGCGGTTACAAGCAGTACTTC. The chain has TRBV6-2 or TRBV6-3 and TRBJ2-7, with TRBD1 as a possible D gene (5 bases). With 5 bases removed from V and 8 bases from J, the gap between germline ends came to 19 bases. Per germline, CDR1 MNHEY and CDR2 SVGEGT. This CDR3 is 14 amino acids long.

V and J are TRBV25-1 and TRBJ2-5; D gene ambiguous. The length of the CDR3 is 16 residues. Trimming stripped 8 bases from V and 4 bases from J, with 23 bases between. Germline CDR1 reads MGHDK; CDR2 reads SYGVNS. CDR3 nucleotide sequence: TGTGCCAGCCCGACATCAAGGCAGAGTGATTTAGAGACCCAGTACTTC. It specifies CASPTSRQSDLETQYF.

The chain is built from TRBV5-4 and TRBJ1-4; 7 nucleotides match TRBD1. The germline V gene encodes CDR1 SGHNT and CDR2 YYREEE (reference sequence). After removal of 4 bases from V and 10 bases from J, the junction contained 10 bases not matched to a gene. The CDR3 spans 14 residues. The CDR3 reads CASSTTGTETKLFF. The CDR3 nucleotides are TGTGCCAGCAGCACAACCGGGACAGAGACAAAACTGTTTTTT.

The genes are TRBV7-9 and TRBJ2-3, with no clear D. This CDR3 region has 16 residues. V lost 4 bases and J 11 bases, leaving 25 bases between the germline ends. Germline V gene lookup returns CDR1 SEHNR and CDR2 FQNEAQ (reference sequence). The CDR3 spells CASSSPLEVEIRGQYF. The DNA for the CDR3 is TGTGCCAGCAGCTCCCCCCTTGAGGTCGAGATACGCGGGCAGTATTTT. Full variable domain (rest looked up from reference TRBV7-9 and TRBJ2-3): DTGVSQNPRHKITKRGQNVTFRCDPISEHNRLYWYRQTLGQGPEFLTYFQNEAQLEKSRLLSDRFSAERPKGSFSTLEIQRTEQGDSAMYLCASSSPLEVEIRGQYFGPGTRLTVL.

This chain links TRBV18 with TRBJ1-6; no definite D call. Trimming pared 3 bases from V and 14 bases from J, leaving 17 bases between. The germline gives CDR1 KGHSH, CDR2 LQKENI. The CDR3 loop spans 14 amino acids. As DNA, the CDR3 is TGTGCCAGCTCACCTGGAGGAGGGAGTTCGGCCCTCCACTTT. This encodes CASSPGGGSSALHF. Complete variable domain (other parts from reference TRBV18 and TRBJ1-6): NAGVMQNPRHLVRRRGQEARLRCSPMKGHSHVYWYRQLPEEGLKFMVYLQKENIIDESGMPKERFSAEFPKEGPSILRIQQVVRGDSAAYFCASSPGGGSSALHFGNGTRLTVT.

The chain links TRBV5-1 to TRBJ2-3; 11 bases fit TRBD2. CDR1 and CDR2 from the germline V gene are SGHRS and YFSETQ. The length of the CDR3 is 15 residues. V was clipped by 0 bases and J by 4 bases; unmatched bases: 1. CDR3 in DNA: TGCGCCAGCAGCTTGGGTAGCGGGGGGGCAGATACGCAGTATTTT. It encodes CASSLGSGGADTQYF.

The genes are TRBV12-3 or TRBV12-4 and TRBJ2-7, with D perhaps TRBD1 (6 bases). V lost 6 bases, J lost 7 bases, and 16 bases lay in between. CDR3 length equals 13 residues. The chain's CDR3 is CASSPMGAGEQYF. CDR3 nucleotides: TGTGCCAGCAGCCCGATGGGGGCAGGGGAGCAGTACTTC.

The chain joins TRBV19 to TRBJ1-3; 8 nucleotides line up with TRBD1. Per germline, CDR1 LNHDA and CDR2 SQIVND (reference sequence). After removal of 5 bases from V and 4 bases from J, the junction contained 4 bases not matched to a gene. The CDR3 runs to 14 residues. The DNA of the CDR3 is TGTGCCAGTAGTCCCCGGACAGGGGGAAACACCATATATTTT. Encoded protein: CASSPRTGGNTIYF.

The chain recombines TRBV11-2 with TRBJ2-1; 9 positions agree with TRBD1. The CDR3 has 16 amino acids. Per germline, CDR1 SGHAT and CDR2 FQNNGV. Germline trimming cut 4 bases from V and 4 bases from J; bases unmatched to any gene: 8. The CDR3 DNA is TGTGCCAGCAGCTCGGAATCGGGACAGGGATACAATGAGCAGTTCTTC. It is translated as CASSSESGQGYNEQFF.

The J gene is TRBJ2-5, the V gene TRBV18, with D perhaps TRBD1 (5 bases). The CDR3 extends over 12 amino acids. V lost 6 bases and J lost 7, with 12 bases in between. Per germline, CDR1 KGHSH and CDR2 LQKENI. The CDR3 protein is CASSQEQGTQYF. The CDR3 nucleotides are TGTGCCAGCTCGCAAGAGCAGGGGACCCAGTACTTC. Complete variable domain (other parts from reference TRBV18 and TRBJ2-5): NAGVMQNPRHLVRRRGQEARLRCSPMKGHSHVYWYRQLPEEGLKFMVYLQKENIIDESGMPKERFSAEFPKEGPSILRIQQVVRGDSAAYFCASSQEQGTQYFGPGTRLLVL.